The source of this T cell receptor (beta chain) is a study of shared T cell receptors in the human thymus (dated by TCRdb to about 2021). Context from the whole study: The study investigated the way shared, self-reactive T-cell receptor alpha chains are produced in the human thymus.

From the germline V gene, CDR1 is SGDLS and CDR2 is YYNGEE. Ends trimmed: V by 2 bases, J by 2 bases; bases unmatched to a gene: 5. The CDR3 sequence holds 16 residues, the cysteine and phenylalanine included. Here the CDR3 DNA is all that survives: 48 bases in frame from base 1. Libraries were built with the immunoSEQ multiplex PCR assay. The table was pulled from immuneACCESS by TCRdb, which kept in-frame rearrangements only. Such tables lose some clones; where checked, under half of the loss comes from unresolved V genes, and the rest has no known cause. Across this sample there are hundreds of thousands of clones, with 88% seen only once. Clones ranked in the top ten supply over 0.008% of the sample. This clone appeared a single time. What this receptor recognizes is not known. No qualities accompany the bases; no much larger clone lies one base away. This sample was also put to use in a study of human thymus T cells. The second study, in turn, reports: The donors were immunologically healthy infants in Finland who had open corrective cardiac surgery for congenital heart defects. The thymus tissue came from surgical resects taken out during corrective cardiac surgery. Both the thymic and the peripheral blood repertoires appeared to show biased V and J gene segment usage. The related research reported highly overlapping thymic TCR repertoires among unrelated individuals. The study described the TCR alpha and beta repertoires in under 10 infant thymus samples and a few matching peripheral blood samples. Donor ages ranged from roughly 7 to 244 days, and the cohort comprised about six male and a couple of female infants. After being mechanically released from the tissue, thymocytes were kept at -70 degrees C in pellets of roughly 10-30 million cells. Genomic DNA was extracted from frozen cell pellets with a QIAsymphony instrument. Using the immunoSEQ multiplex PCR assay, the TCRB and TCRAD loci were amplified from a standardized quantity of quality-controlled genomic DNA. The amplicons spanned the V(D)J region and were long enough to cover the CDR3 and allow V and J genes to be identified. Amplicon sequencing was performed on an Illumina platform through the commercial immunoSEQ service. Primer bias and sequencing errors were corrected as previously described, and TCRAD and TCRB definitions were based on the IMGT database. immunoSEQ Analyzer 3.0 and VDJTools were used for repertoire analysis, which covered basic statistics, V/J segment usage, diversity estimates, rarefaction and pairwise overlap. Diversity was estimated using the Chao1, ChaoE, Efron-Thisted, Shannon and inverse Simpson indices, and was also estimated on datasets down-sampled to the size of the smallest sample. Repertoire overlap was assessed by strict matching of CDR3 nucleotide sequence, V gene and J gene, and clustering was done by Jaccard-based multidimensional scaling. On average, thymus samples gave roughly 740,000 unique TCRB clonotypes, whereas blood samples gave roughly 80,000.

Sequenced material: thymocytes. The sequence derives from a boy under two years old with a congenital heart defect. Donor details come from another sample of the same person, matched by shared clones. The sequence is built from TRBV9 and TRBJ2-3; 10 bases in the junction line up with TRBD2. This receptor carries the CDR3 CASSVSLAGATDTQYF. The DNA reads as follows: TGTGCCAGCAGCGTCAGTCTAGCGGGAGCCACAGATACGCAGTATTTT.